This T cell receptor beta chain is from a study of T cell repertoires in cytomegalovirus infection (dated by TCRdb to between 2018 and 2021). The study in broad terms: Donor HLA type was relevant to the analysis, as public TCR beta signatures indicated carriage of CMV infection together with the matching HLA type.

The reads were generated on an Illumina HiSeq 1500. Using fastp at Q25 and MiXCR, TCRdb reprocessed the public reads and kept productive beta chains. Rows are unified per CDR3 protein, each entry keeping the most common DNA and genes. The sample has around 140,000 distinct CDR3 sequences on record, roughly 6% of them singletons. In total, the top ten clones hold about a sixth of the sample. What the work shows at the level of the full study, not this receptor alone: Carriers of CMV infection plus the relevant HLA type were discriminated by the cumulative frequency of public TCR beta family members in the study cohort and in an independent roughly 350-donor cohort. The ex vivo response was dominated by HLA-C-restricted CMV-specific TCR beta clonotypes, and the single most frequent clonotype in two of eight donors was supplied by these HLA-C-restricted clonotypes.

This clonotype was counted between two and nine times. The antigen it binds to is not known. Base qualities are missing; no much larger clone stands one base away. Input material: PBMCs. The sequence was obtained from a human donor in good health (CMV status not recorded). Some clones in this sample may be carry-over from other donors' samples.

The DNA is TGTGCCAGCAGTTACGGGACACTTGAAAGGGGAAAAGAGCAGTACTTC. Protein translation: CASSYGTLERGKEQYF. The chain joins TRBV28 to TRBJ2-7; a tentative D call is TRBD1 (6 bases match). The CDR3 spans 16 residues, from the cysteine through the phenylalanine. Left in the record is the CDR3 DNA by itself, 48 bases read in frame from the first base. Looking up the germline V gene yields CDR1 MDHEN and CDR2 SYDVKM. V sheds 4 bases and J sheds 7 bases, leaving 23 bases between their ends.